This entry lists 16 T cell receptor beta chains sequenced from one sample in a study of PD-L1 blockade in urothelial cancer. Regarding time point: pretreatment peripheral blood. Here immunoSEQ multiplex PCR was the method, and the copy in TCRdb shows in-frame clones only, minus some. Of fewer than 60,000 clones listed, approximately 84% are singletons. Material: PBMCs, obtained around atezolizumab (anti-PD-L1) treatment. These receptors came from a man in his forties or fifties with urothelial cancer.

V gene TRBV10-3 combines with J gene TRBJ2-2, with 10 bases aligning to TRBD2. Germline V gene sequence: CDR1 ENHRY, CDR2 SYGVKD. V dropped 10 bases and J dropped 5; count of bases not matched to a gene: 7. The CDR3 runs 14 residues. Here the CDR3 reads CATSGLARTGELFF. In DNA, the CDR3 is TGTGCCACGTCGGGACTAGCGCGTACCGGGGAGCTGTTTTTT.

As regards this clone: The sample has other DNA sequences that encode this CDR3 too. The chain employs TRBV27 and TRBJ2-7; D unresolved. Deletions cut 4 bases from V and 2 bases from J, with 3 bases between. The CDR3 consists of 11 residues. Germline CDR1 reads MNHEY; CDR2 reads SMNVEV (reference sequence). The CDR3 here is CASSSAYEQYF. CDR3 nucleotides: TGTGCCAGCAGTTCAGCCTACGAGCAGTACTTC.

This clone was observed a few times. The chain joins TRBV5-6 to TRBJ1-5, with D uncertain. Deletions cut 0 bases from V and 4 bases from J, with 2 bases between. The CDR3 is made up of 12 amino acids. The germline CDR1 and CDR2 sequences are SGHDT and YYEEEE. The CDR3 DNA is TGTGCCAGCAGCTTGGCTAATCAGCCCCAGCATTTT. Translated: CASSLANQPQHF.

The V and J genes are TRBV19 and TRBJ1-4, with 8 bases matching TRBD1. Germline assignment: CDR1 LNHDA and CDR2 SQIVND (reference sequence). Germline trimming cut 8 bases from V and 4 bases from J; bases unmatched to any gene: 3. The CDR3 runs to 13 residues. CDR3 residues: CASSDRVNEKLFF. The CDR3 DNA is TGTGCCAGTTCGGACAGGGTTAATGAAAAACTGTTTTTT.

The chain joins TRBV7-9 to TRBJ2-5; 7 bases are a match to TRBD1. Trimming at V came to 6 bases and at J to 1 base, leaving 5 bases not matched to a gene. The CDR3 covers 14 residues. The germline V gene encodes CDR1 SEHNR and CDR2 FQNEAQ (reference sequence). This CDR3 is CASSPGTAQETQYF. DNA of the CDR3: TGTGCCAGCAGTCCCGGGACAGCCCAAGAGACCCAGTACTTC. Variable domain in full (rest from reference TRBV7-9 and TRBJ2-5): DTGVSQNPRHKITKRGQNVTFRCDPISEHNRLYWYRQTLGQGPEFLTYFQNEAQLEKSRLLSDRFSAERPKGSFSTLEIQRTEQGDSAMYLCASSPGTAQETQYFGPGTRLLVL.

This clone was detected only a few times. The genes are TRBV14 and TRBJ1-2; TRBD1 matches 8 bases. Germline CDR1 and CDR2: SGHDN and FVKESK. Losses at the gene ends were 2 bases for V and 3 bases for J; bases not matched to a gene: 2. This CDR3 spans 14 amino acids. This CDR3 is CASSQPGQDYGYTF. The CDR3, as DNA: TGTGCCAGCAGCCAACCGGGACAGGACTATGGCTACACCTTC.

This chain uses TRBV18 with TRBJ1-1; the D is unclear. From germline, CDR1 is KGHSH and CDR2 LQKENI. The CDR3 runs to 17 residues. V was shortened by 3 bases and J by 0 bases, with 17 bases between the two germline ends. The DNA for the CDR3 is TGTGCCAGCTCACCTCAGGATACCCTCTTCATGAACACTGAAGCTTTCTTT. Translation gives CASSPQDTLFMNTEAFF.

CDR3 in amino acids: CASSELAGGPETQYF. Written as DNA, the CDR3 is TGTGCCAGCAGTGAACTAGCGGGAGGGCCAGAGACCCAGTACTTC. V usage is TRBV6-1 and J usage is TRBJ2-5, with 12 bases identical to TRBD2. Germline V gene data show CDR1 as MNHNS and CDR2 as SASEGT. CDR3 length: 15 amino acids. The J segment lost 4 bases and the V segment lost 2 bases, leaving 2 bases of the junction unmatched.

The chain joins TRBV29-1 to TRBJ2-7, with D perhaps TRBD1 (6 bases). This CDR3 spans 13 amino acids. The germline CDR1 and CDR2 sequences are SQVTM and ANQGSEA. The ends were cut back, 5 bases at V and 5 bases at J, with 16 bases in the middle. The CDR3 reads CSVFTRGFNEQYF. The CDR3 DNA is TGCAGCGTTTTTACCAGGGGTTTTAACGAGCAGTACTTC.

This chain joins TRBV27 and TRBJ2-2; 12 bases map to TRBD2. CDR1 is MNHEY and CDR2 is SMNVEV in the germline V gene (reference sequence). The CDR3 consists of 13 residues. The trim removed 8 bases at V and 6 bases at J, leaving 1 base unmatched. The CDR3 nucleotides read TGTGCCAGCGGGACTAGCGGGTCCGGGGAGCTGTTTTTT. This encodes CASGTSGSGELFF.

The chain employs TRBV15 and TRBJ2-5, with TRBD2 matching over 8 bases. The CDR3 runs to 16 residues. Trimming removed 0 bases from V and 4 bases from J; junction bases left unmatched: 7. From germline, CDR1 is LNHNV and CDR2 YYDKDF (reference sequence). The CDR3 here is CATSRENGGRTETQYF. For the CDR3, the DNA is TGTGCCACCAGCAGAGAAAATGGCGGGAGGACAGAGACCCAGTACTTC.

Only a few counts were recorded for this clone. The chain carries TRBV4-1 and TRBJ1-1; no clear D gene. CDR1 MGHRA and CDR2 YSYEKL come from the germline V gene. The CDR3 is 16 amino acids. V lost 1 base and J 6 bases, leaving 18 bases between the germline ends. CDR3 loop: CASSQVLSVNRAEAFF. CDR3 nucleotide sequence: TGCGCCAGCAGCCAAGTTCTATCGGTGAATCGGGCTGAAGCTTTCTTT.

The chain employs TRBV5-1 and TRBJ2-3, with D hard to call. The CDR3 runs 15 residues. V was shortened by 0 bases and J by 2 bases, with 10 bases between the two germline ends. Germline V gives CDR1 SGHRS, CDR2 YFSETQ. CDR3 loop: CASSLGPSPTDTQYF. The CDR3 DNA sequence: TGCGCCAGCAGCTTGGGGCCATCCCCCACAGATACGCAGTATTTT.

The J gene is TRBJ2-6, the V gene TRBV9; TRBD1 might be the D (6 bases). V was pared by 4 bases and J by 1 base, with 12 bases between. Germline lookup yields CDR1 SGDLS and CDR2 YYNGEE. The CDR3 spans 16 residues. The CDR3 sequence is CASSPRGSSGANVLTF. The CDR3 nucleotides read TGTGCCAGCAGCCCCAGGGGTAGTTCTGGGGCCAACGTCCTGACTTTC. The variable domain in full, with the rest retrieved from reference TRBV9 and TRBJ2-6, is DSGVTQTPKHLITATGQRVTLRCSPRSGDLSVYWYQQSLDQGLQFLIQYYNGEERAKGNILERFSAQQFPDLHSELNLSSLELGDSALYFCASSPRGSSGANVLTFGAGSRLTVL.

The rearrangement uses TRBV7-9 and TRBJ2-5; unclear D gene. Germline V gene sequence: CDR1 SEHNR, CDR2 FQNEAQ (reference sequence). There are 13 residues in the CDR3. The V end lost 5 bases, the J end lost 3 bases, and 10 bases lay between the germline ends. CDR3 nucleotide sequence: TGTGCCAGCAGCGCCAAAACAGAAGAGACCCAGTACTTC. This sequence encodes CASSAKTEETQYF. The variable domain in full, with the rest retrieved from reference TRBV7-9 and TRBJ2-5, is DTGVSQNPRHKITKRGQNVTFRCDPISEHNRLYWYRQTLGQGPEFLTYFQNEAQLEKSRLLSDRFSAERPKGSFSTLEIQRTEQGDSAMYLCASSAKTEETQYFGPGTRLLVL.

The rearrangement links TRBV7-2 to TRBJ2-3; 7 nucleotides agree with TRBD2. V lost 3 bases and J lost 7; bases outside the gene matches: 10. Germline V lookup: CDR1 SGHTA, CDR2 FQGNSA. The CDR3 contains 15 residues. This CDR3 is CASSFSPGTTYTQYF. The CDR3, as DNA: TGTGCCAGCAGCTTCTCGCCAGGGACTACCTATACGCAGTATTTT.